This entry lists 14 T cell receptor beta chains sequenced from one sample in a study of Tregs in tolerant kidney transplant recipients. Here immunoSEQ multiplex PCR was the method, and the copy in TCRdb shows in-frame clones only, minus some. The sample contains about 110,000 clones, about 90% of which appear only once. The source was CD4+ T cells from blood, collected before the transplant. The origin of the receptors is a human donor who received a combined kidney and bone marrow transplant.

The J gene is TRBJ1-4, the V gene TRBV11-3, with TRBD1 matching over 9 bases. The CDR3 runs to 15 residues. The V gene end was trimmed by 0 bases and the J gene end by 7 bases; junction bases not matched to a gene: 3. The V gene's germline CDR1 is SGHNT and CDR2 YENEEA. CDR3 amino acids: CASSLDGTGSEKLFF. The CDR3 bases are TGTGCCAGCAGCTTAGATGGGACAGGGAGTGAAAAACTGTTTTTT.

This CDR3 reads CATSVTGGTEAFF. The DNA of the CDR3 is TGTGCCACCAGCGTGACAGGGGGCACTGAAGCTTTCTTT. This chain uses TRBV15 with TRBJ1-1; TRBD1 matches at 9 bases. Germline V gene lookup returns CDR1 LNHNV and CDR2 YYDKDF (reference sequence). This CDR3 is built from 13 residues. V lost 5 bases, J lost 4 bases, and 2 bases stayed unmatched.

The chain links TRBV11-2 to TRBJ2-7, with D perhaps matching TRBD2 (7 bases). The CDR3 is 16 residues long. The V and J ends lost 3 bases and 2 bases respectively, with 17 bases between them. Per germline, CDR1 SGHAT and CDR2 FQNNGV. The CDR3 sequence is CASSFLGGQVAYEQYF. The CDR3 DNA sequence: TGTGCCAGCAGCTTCTTGGGGGGGCAAGTTGCCTACGAGCAGTACTTC.

The V call is TRBV19, the J call TRBJ1-6; 10 bases line up with TRBD1. CDR1 is LNHDA, CDR2 SQIVND, per germline (reference sequence). The CDR3 consists of 15 residues. The ends lost 3 bases at V and 7 bases at J; junction bases unmatched: 3. CDR3 coding DNA: TGTGCCAGTAGTATCGAGACAGGGGGCAATTCACCCCTCCACTTT. It translates to CASSIETGGNSPLHF.

The gene calls are TRBV2 and TRBJ1-2; D ambiguous. The CDR3 has 12 residues. Looked up from germline, CDR1 is SNHLY and CDR2 is FYNNEI. The V and J ends lost 3 bases and 4 bases respectively, with 6 bases between them. The CDR3 reads CASSEAVYGYTF. The DNA of the CDR3 is TGTGCCAGCAGTGAGGCAGTCTATGGCTACACCTTC.

The chain carries TRBV5-1 and TRBJ2-3; D is unclear. Germline loops: CDR1 SGHRS, CDR2 YFSETQ. The CDR3 totals 12 residues. V shed 1 base and J shed 6 bases, with 6 bases lying between them. The CDR3 DNA reads TGCGCCAGCAGCTTGCATCAGGATACGCAGTATTTT. This encodes CASSLHQDTQYF. Filled out from reference TRBV5-1 and TRBJ2-3, the complete variable domain reads KAGVTQTPRYLIKTRGQQVTLSCSPISGHRSVSWYQQTPGQGLQFLFEYFSETQRNKGNFPGRFSGRQFSNSRSEMNVSTLELGDSALYLCASSLHQDTQYFGPGTRLTVL.

The chain has TRBV18 and TRBJ1-1; no reliable D call. V gave up 2 bases and J gave up 4 bases, with 11 bases separating them. CDR3 length: 14 amino acids. In germline, CDR1 is KGHSH, CDR2 LQKENI. The CDR3 sequence is CASSPREVGTEAFF. The CDR3 DNA follows: TGTGCCAGCTCACCAAGGGAGGTCGGCACTGAAGCTTTCTTT.

This clone has a single count. V and J are TRBV29-1 and TRBJ2-7; tentative D call: TRBD2 (6 bases). The CDR3 runs to 13 residues. The germline V gene has CDR1 SQVTM and CDR2 ANQGSEA. The CDR3 sequence is CRAHAGISYEQYF. Written as DNA, the CDR3 is TGCAGGGCCCATGCGGGGATTTCCTACGAGCAGTACTTC.

This rearrangement joins TRBV15 to TRBJ1-2, with unresolved D. The CDR3 runs to 15 residues. V was pared by 3 bases and J by 1 base, with 12 bases between. Per germline, CDR1 LNHNV and CDR2 YYDKDF (reference sequence). CDR3 coding DNA: TGTGCCACCAGCAGCGACCTAGCCTATAACTATGGCTACACCTTC. Protein product: CATSSDLAYNYGYTF.

V is TRBV28 and J is TRBJ2-5; D is possibly TRBD1 (6 bases). V lost 1 base and J lost 7, with 13 bases in between. The CDR3 runs 14 residues. CDR1 and CDR2 from the germline V gene are MDHEN and SYDVKM. The CDR3 protein is CASSLYTGRGTQYF. CDR3 nucleotides: TGTGCCAGCAGTTTATATACAGGCAGGGGGACCCAGTACTTC. The variable domain in full, completed from reference TRBV28 and TRBJ2-5, reads DVKVTQSSRYLVKRTGEKVFLECVQDMDHENMFWYRQDPGLGLRLIYFSYDVKMKEKGDIPEGYSVSREKKERFSLILESASTNQTSMYLCASSLYTGRGTQYFGPGTRLLVL.

This sequence joins TRBV5-1 and TRBJ2-7, with D hard to call. CDR3 size: 16 residues. Germline V gene sequence: CDR1 SGHRS, CDR2 YFSETQ. V lost 4 bases and J lost 6, with 23 bases in between. DNA of the CDR3: TGCGCCAGCAGCCCGACCTCCTCCCAAGCGCAACGCGAGCAGTACTTC. Amino acids: CASSPTSSQAQREQYF.

This chain links TRBV15 with TRBJ2-3; 8 bases are shared with TRBD2. Per the germline V gene, CDR1 is LNHNV and CDR2 is YYDKDF (reference sequence). The CDR3 runs 17 residues. V was clipped by 3 bases and J by 1 base; unmatched bases: 9. CDR3 sequence (DNA): TGTGCCACCAGCAGGGGGGGAAAAGCGGGGGGCACAGATACGCAGTATTTT. It translates to CATSRGGKAGGTDTQYF.

CDR3 residues: CAIRTGNEKLFF. Written as DNA, the CDR3 is TGTGCCATACGGACAGGGAATGAAAAACTGTTTTTT. The chain combines TRBV7-2 with TRBJ1-4; 8 positions match TRBD1. This CDR3 comprises 12 residues. Trimming removed 10 bases from V and 5 bases from J; junction bases left unmatched: 3. Looked up from germline, CDR1 is SGHTA and CDR2 is FQGNSA.

This sequence joins TRBV5-8 and TRBJ2-7; 7 nucleotides agree with TRBD1. CDR3 size: 13 residues. The junction had 1 base not matched to a gene; V was cut back by 0 bases and J by 4 bases. The germline V gene has CDR1 SGHTS and CDR2 YDEGEE. DNA for the CDR3: TGTGCCAGCAGCTTGGCACAGGGGTACGAGCAGTACTTC. It specifies CASSLAQGYEQYF.